This note documents a single TCR beta chain sequence. Its binding antigen is unknown. One base away there is no much larger clone; base qualities are not given. The data stem from a study of OX40 agonist ivuxolimab in advanced cancers. Regarding the research as a whole: Ivuxolimab was a fully human IgG2 agonistic monoclonal antibody targeting the costimulatory receptor OX40 (CD134). Intravenous ivuxolimab was administered to patients every 2 weeks at six dose levels: 0.01, 0.1, 0.3, 1.5, 3 and 10 mg/kg. Among the approximately 50 dose-escalation patients, approximately 20 had hepatocellular carcinoma, roughly 15 melanoma, 9 renal cell carcinoma and 9 head and neck cancer. The dose-escalation cohort was roughly 83% male with a mean age of about 54 years, ranging from roughly 20 to 85. Prior anti-PD-1, anti-PD-L1 or anti-CTLA-4 therapy was permitted, and 40% of dose-escalation patients had received checkpoint inhibitors. Partial responses occurred in three dose-escalation patients, of whom one had hepatocellular carcinoma and two had cutaneous melanoma. Peripheral TCRbeta sequencing aimed to test whether ivuxolimab altered TCR sequence diversity and caused clonal T-cell expansion. The monotherapy dose-escalation portion (N of about 50 patients) of the phase I ivuxolimab trial is reported in the paper.

Summary of the overall study and its limitations: Low levels of normalized T-cell clonal expansion were also seen in some patients who did not respond. On average, CD8+ T cells showed more expanded clones than CD4+ T cells after ivuxolimab. Clonal expansion of both CD4+ and CD8+ blood T cells was observed from baseline to week 6 at doses 0.1 to 3.0 mg/kg. The antigen specificity of the peripheral T cells that underwent clonal expansion was not determined. Partial responders in the 0.1-3.0 mg/kg groups had among the lowest normalized peripheral clonal expansion, especially among CD8+ T cells.

Genomic DNA was isolated from the sorted cells so that the TCRbeta CDR3 region could be sequenced. The immunoSEQ Assay was used for sequencing of TCRbeta CDR3 regions. The immuneACCESS repertoire file appears here via TCRdb, limited to in-frame rearrangements. These files lack a portion of the clones; in checked studies, under half of the deficit traces to unresolved V genes, and the cause of the others is not known. The table for this sample lists 60,000 or so clones; 85% of them were counted only once. About 3.7% of the sample belongs to the ten largest clones. V is shortened by 10 bases, J by 7 bases, and the region joining them spans 11 bases. The germline V gene specifies MDHEN as CDR1 and SYDVKM as CDR2. From cysteine to phenylalanine, the CDR3 is 12 amino acids long. Only the CDR3 DNA is retained, 36 bases long and in frame from the first base. Patients with a history of autoimmune disease or receiving systemic immunosuppression were excluded from the trial. Peripheral blood for TCR sequencing was collected from all dose cohorts at baseline, on cycle 4 day 1, and on cycle 7 day 1. Samples came from an open-label, multicenter, first-in-human phase I dose-escalation trial of ivuxolimab. The trial enrolled adults with locally advanced or metastatic head and neck squamous cell, hepatocellular, melanoma or renal cell carcinoma. Before TCR sequencing, CD4+ and CD8+ T cells were separately sorted from peripheral blood.

This TCR came from an adult with an advanced solid tumor such as melanoma, head and neck, liver or kidney cancer. The sample consisted of CD4+ or CD8+ T cells sorted from blood, taken in a trial of the OX40 agonist ivuxolimab. In this chain, TRBV28 is recombined with TRBJ1-6; there is no confident call for the D gene. The CDR3: CATNLANSPLHF. The bases read TGTGCCACCAACCTGGCGAATTCACCCCTCCACTTT. Reference TRBV28 and TRBJ1-6 proteins supply the regions before and after the CDR3; the full variable domain is: DVKVTQSSRYLVKRTGEKVFLECVQDMDHENMFWYRQDPGLGLRLIYFSYDVKMKEKGDIPEGYSVSREKKERFSLILESASTNQTSMYLCATNLANSPLHFGNGTRLTVT.